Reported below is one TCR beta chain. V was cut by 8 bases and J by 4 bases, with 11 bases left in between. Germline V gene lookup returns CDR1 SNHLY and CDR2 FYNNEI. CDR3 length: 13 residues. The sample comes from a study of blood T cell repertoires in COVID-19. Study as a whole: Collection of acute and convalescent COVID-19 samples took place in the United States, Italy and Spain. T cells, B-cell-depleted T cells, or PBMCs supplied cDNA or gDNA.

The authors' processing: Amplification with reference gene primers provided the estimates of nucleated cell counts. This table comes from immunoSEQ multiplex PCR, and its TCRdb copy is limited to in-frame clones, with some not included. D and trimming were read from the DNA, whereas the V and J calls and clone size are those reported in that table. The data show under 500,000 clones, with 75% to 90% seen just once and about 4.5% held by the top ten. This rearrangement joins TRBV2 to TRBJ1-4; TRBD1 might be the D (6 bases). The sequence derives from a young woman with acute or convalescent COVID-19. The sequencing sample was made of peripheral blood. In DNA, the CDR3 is TGTGCCAGCTCGGACAGTCATAATGAAAAACTGTTTTTT. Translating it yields CASSDSHNEKLFF. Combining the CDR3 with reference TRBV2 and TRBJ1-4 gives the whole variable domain EPEVTQTPSHQVTQMGQEVILRCVPISNHLYFYWYRQILGQKVEFLVSFYNNEISEKSEIFDDQFSVERPDGSNFTLKIRSTKLEDSAMYFCASSDSHNEKLFFGSGTQLSVL.